This TCR beta chain was observed in a study of graft-versus-host responses after intestinal transplantation. In the study overall: Transplants given to recipients were multivisceral, liver-intestinal, or isolated intestinal. Notes on the study in general: Recipient marrow contained GvH clones, some of which appeared first in ileum or blood.

With regard to this clone: Its specificity is not known.

Trimming removed 4 bases from V and 1 base from J; junction bases left unmatched: 3. The CDR3 contains 15 residues. Germline assignment: CDR1 LGHNA and CDR2 YSLEER. Sequencing was performed with immunoSEQ multiplex PCR; in TCRdb, only in-frame clones are kept and a portion is missing. The sample has 30,000 to 40,000 clones; around 94% are singletons. V and J are TRBV4-3 and TRBJ2-7, with 11 nucleotides matching TRBD2. This sequence was found in a human patient who received an intestinal transplant, so some T cells may come from the graft donor. The sample in question was PBMCs, obtained 16 days after intestinal transplant. CDR3 nucleotides: TGCGCCAGCAGCCGAAGACTAGCGGGATCCTACGAGCAGTACTTC. This codes for CASSRRLAGSYEQYF.